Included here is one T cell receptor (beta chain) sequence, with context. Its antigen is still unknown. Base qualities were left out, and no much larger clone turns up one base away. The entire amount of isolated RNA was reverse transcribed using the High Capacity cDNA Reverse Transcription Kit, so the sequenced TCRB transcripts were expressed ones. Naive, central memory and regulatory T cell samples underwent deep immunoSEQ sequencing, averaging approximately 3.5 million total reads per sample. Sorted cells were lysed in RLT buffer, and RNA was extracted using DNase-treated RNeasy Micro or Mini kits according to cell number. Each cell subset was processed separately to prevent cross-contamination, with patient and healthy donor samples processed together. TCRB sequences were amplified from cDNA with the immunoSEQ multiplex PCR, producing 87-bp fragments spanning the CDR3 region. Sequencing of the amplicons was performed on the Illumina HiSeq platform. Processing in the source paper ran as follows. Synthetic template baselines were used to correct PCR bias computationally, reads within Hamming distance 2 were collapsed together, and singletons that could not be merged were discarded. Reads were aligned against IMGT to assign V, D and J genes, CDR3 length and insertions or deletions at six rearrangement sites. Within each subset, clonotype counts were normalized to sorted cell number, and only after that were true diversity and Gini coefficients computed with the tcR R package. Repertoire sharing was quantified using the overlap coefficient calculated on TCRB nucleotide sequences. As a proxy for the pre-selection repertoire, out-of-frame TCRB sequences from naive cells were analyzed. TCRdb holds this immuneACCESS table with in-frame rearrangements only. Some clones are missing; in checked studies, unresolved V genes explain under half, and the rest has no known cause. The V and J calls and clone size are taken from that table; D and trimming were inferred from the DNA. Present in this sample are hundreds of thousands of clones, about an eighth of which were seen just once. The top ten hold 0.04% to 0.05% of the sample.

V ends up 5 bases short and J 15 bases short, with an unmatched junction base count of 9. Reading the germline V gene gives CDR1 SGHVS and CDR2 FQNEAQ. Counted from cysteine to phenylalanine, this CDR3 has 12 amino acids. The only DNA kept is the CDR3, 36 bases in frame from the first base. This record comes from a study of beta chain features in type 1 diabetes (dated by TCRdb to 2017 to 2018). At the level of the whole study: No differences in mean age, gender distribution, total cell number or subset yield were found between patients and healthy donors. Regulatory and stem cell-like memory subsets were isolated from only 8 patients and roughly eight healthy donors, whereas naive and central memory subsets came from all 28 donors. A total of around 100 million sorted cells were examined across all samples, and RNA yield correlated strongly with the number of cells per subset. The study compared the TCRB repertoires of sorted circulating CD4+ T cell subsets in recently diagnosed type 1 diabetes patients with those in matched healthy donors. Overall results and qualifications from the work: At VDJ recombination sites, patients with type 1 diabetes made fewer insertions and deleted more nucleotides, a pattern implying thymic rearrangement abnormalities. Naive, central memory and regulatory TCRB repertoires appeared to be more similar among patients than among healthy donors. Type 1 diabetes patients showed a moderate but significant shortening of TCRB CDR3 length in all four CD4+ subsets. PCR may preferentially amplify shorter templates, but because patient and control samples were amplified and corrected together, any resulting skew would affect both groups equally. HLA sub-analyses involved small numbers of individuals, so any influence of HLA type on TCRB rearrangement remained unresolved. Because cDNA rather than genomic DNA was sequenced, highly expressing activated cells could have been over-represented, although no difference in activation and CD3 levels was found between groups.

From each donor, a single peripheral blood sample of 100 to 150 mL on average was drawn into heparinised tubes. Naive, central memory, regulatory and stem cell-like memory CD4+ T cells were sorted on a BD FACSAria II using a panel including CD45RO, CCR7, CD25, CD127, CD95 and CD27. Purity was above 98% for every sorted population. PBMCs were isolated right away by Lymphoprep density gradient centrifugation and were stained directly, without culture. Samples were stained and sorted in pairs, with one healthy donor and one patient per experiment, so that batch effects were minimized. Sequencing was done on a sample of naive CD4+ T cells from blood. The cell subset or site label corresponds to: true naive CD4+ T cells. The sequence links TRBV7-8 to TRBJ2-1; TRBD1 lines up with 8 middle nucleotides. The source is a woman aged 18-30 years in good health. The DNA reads TGTGCCAGCAGCAGAAGGACAGGGTCGGGGTTCTTC. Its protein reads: CASSRRTGSGFF.